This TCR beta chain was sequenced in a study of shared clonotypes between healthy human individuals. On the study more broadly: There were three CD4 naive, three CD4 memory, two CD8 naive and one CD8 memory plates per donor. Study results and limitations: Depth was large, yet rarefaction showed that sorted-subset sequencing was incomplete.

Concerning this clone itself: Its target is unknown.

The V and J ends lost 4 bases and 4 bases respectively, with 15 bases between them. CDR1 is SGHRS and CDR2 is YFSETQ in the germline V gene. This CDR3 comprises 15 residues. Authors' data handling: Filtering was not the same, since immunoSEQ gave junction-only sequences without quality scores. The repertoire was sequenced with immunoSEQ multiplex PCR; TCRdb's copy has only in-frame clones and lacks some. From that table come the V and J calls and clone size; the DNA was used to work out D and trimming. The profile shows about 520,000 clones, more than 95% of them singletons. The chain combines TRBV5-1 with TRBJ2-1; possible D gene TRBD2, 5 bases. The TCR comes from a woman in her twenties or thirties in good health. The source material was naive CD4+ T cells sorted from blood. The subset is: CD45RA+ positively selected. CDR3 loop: CASSKTGGGYNEQFF. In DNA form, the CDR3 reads TGCGCCAGCAGCAAGACTGGCGGCGGGTACAATGAGCAGTTCTTC.